Described below is a single T cell receptor (beta chain) sequence and its context. The data were taken from a study of blood T cell repertoires in COVID-19. Study-wide background: Acute-phase and convalescent COVID-19 samples originated in the United States, Italy and Spain.

Assay: immunoSEQ multiplex PCR; the TCRdb copy retains only in-frame clones and omits some. Of around 400,000 clones listed, roughly 90% are singletons. Up to 2 weeks before entering the study, exposed participants had met a COVID-19 case. Input material: PBMCs or T cells enriched from blood (not recorded which). The TCR was taken from a young woman who had been exposed to COVID-19.

CDR3 nucleotide sequence: TGCGCCAGCAGCCAGAGGGGACAGGACCCAACAGATACGCAGTATTTT. The encoded protein is CASSQRGQDPTDTQYF. V usage is TRBV4-3 and J usage is TRBJ2-3; 8 bases are shared with TRBD1. The V and J ends lost 3 bases and 3 bases, in that order; junction bases with no gene match: 8. The germline gives CDR1 LGHNA, CDR2 YSLEER. This CDR3 is built from 16 residues.